The clone carrying this T cell receptor beta chain occurred once. This specimen belongs to a study of blood T cell repertoires in COVID-19. Libraries were prepared by immunoSEQ multiplex PCR; TCRdb keeps only in-frame clonotypes and omits some of them. The sample records around 200,000 clones, around nine tenths being singletons. With 8 bases clipped from V and 1 base from J, the junction kept 11 bases outside the gene matches. Per the germline V gene, CDR1 is WSHSY and CDR2 is SAAADI. The CDR3 is 15 residues long. The specimen was peripheral blood. This receptor was identified in a man aged 35-49 years with active or convalescent COVID-19. The chain links TRBV10-2 to TRBJ2-7, with 7 bases matching TRBD2. CDR3 nucleotides: TGCGCCAGCGGTAGTAGCGGGCGCCGATCCTACGAGCAGTACTTC. Translation: CASGSSGRRSYEQYF.